Listed here is a single TCR beta chain. Its antigen is currently unknown. Described time point: patch test 3, about 24 weeks after DPC sensitization. Specified treatment: therapeutic diphenylcyclopropenone sensitization with weekly scalp DPC. These data come from a study of human T cells and chemical hapten exposure. Study conclusions and caveats: Among TCRs, those above 1 in 1000 frequency were unaffected by DPC sensitization. Clustering by CDR3 similarity yielded significantly more large clusters from expanded TCRs than controls.

One entry per CDR3 protein, called by TCRdb with MiXCR from the RACE reads. Of tens of thousands of distinct CDR3 sequences in the sample, 13% were seen once. Germline assignment: CDR1 KGHSH and CDR2 LQKENI. V lost 6 bases and J 3 bases, leaving 12 bases between the germline ends. This CDR3 region has 13 residues. This receptor was identified in a woman in her forties or fifties with alopecia areata. Some clones in this sample may be carry-over from other donors' samples. The chain combines TRBV18 with TRBJ2-7; a weak D match, TRBD1 (6 bases). Sequencing used whole blood, obtained in connection with sensitization to the hapten diphenylcyclopropenone (DPC). CDR3 coding DNA: TGTGCCAGCTCCCTACAGGGCCGCTACGAGCAGTACTTC. This translates into CASSLQGRYEQYF.